This T cell receptor (beta chain) stems from a study of early T cells in non-severe SARS-CoV-2 infection. The wider study: The sequenced material was bulk RNA from unsorted whole blood, and its chains were unpaired.

This clonotype was counted many times. One entry per CDR3 protein, called by TCRdb with MiXCR from the 5' RACE reads. The sample records some 42,000 distinct CDR3 sequences, around 6.3% being singletons. The CDR3 spans 11 residues. The germline V gene has CDR1 LNHDA and CDR2 SQIVND (reference sequence). The V gene lost 1 base and the J gene lost 8 bases, with 3 bases spanning the gap. This clonotype was sampled from an adult who was a healthcare worker with PCR-confirmed SARS-CoV-2 infection or an uninfected control (not recorded which). The source was whole blood, collected at baseline. V usage is TRBV19 and J usage is TRBJ2-1; no clear D. The CDR3 nucleotides are TGTGCCAGTAGTATAGCCTATGAGCAGTTCTTC. Translated: CASSIAYEQFF.